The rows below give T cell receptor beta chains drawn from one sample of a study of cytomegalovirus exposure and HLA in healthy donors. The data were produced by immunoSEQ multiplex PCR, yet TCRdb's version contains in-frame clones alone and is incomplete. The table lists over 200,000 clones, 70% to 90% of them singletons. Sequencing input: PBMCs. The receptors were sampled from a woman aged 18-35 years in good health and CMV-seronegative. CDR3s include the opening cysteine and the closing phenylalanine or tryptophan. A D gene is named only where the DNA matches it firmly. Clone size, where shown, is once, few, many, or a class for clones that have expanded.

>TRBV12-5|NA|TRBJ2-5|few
TGTGCTAGTGGTTTCAGGGTAGGAGAGACCCAGTACTTC
CASGFRVGETQYF
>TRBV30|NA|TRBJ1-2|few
TGTGCCTGGAGGCCTCAGGGTATCGGCTACACCTTC
CAWRPQGIGYTF
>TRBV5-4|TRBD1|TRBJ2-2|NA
TGTGCCAGCAGCTCCCGACAGGGAAGTACCGGGGAGCTGTTTTTT
CASSSRQGSTGELFF
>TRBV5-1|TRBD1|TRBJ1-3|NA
TGCGCCAGCAGATCGACAGGGAGCTCTGGAAACACCATATATTTT
CASRSTGSSGNTIYF
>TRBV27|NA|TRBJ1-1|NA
TGTGCCAGCAGTTTAAAGGGTCTGAACACTGAAGCTTTCTTT
CASSLKGLNTEAFF
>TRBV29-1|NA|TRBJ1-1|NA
TGCAGCGTTGAGGTCAGTAGAGACACTGAAGCTTTCTTT
CSVEVSRDTEAFF
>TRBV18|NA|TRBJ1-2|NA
TGTGCCAGCTCACCAATGGGGGCCGGGACCGAGTATGGCTACACCTTC
CASSPMGAGTEYGYTF
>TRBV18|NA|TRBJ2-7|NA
TGTGCCAGCTCACCCGTGGACGCCTCCTACGAGCAGTACTTC
CASSPVDASYEQYF
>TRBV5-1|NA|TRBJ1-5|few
TGCGCCAGCAGCTTGGCTAGCAATCAGCCCCAGCATTTT
CASSLASNQPQHF
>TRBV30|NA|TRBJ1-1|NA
TGTGCCTGGAGTGGTGGGGTGAACACTGAAGCTTTCTTT
CAWSGGVNTEAFF
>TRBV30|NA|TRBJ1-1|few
TGTGCCTGGAGTGCTGCGGGGGAAGCTTTCTTT
CAWSAAGEAFF
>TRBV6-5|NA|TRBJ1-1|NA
TGTGCCAGCAGTTACTCGGGTGTGTACGTAAGCACTGAAGCTTTCTTT
CASSYSGVYVSTEAFF
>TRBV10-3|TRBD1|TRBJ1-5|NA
TGTGCCATCAGTGAGCCGGGACAGGGCAATCAGCCCCAGCATTTT
CAISEPGQGNQPQHF
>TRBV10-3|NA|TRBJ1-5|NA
TGTGCCATCAGTGACAGGGATCAGCCCCAGCATTTT
CAISDRDQPQHF
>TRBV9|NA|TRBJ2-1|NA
TGTGCCAGCGGCACGGACCACAATGAGCAGTTCTTC
CASGTDHNEQFF
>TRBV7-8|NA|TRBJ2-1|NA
TGTGCCAGCAGCTTAACTGTACAAGGTGAGCAGTTCTTC
CASSLTVQGEQFF
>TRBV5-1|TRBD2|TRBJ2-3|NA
TGCGCCAGCAGCCCGGGACTAGCGGTTAGCACAGATACGCAGTATTTT
CASSPGLAVSTDTQYF
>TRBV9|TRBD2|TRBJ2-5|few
TGTGCCAGCAGCGTAGGAGGCTTCGGGAGGGCCCAGTACTTC
CASSVGGFGRAQYF
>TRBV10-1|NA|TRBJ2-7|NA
TGCGCCAGCAGTGAGAGGGGCAGGGGAGCCTACGAGCAGTACTTC
CASSERGRGAYEQYF
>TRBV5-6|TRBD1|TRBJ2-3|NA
TGTGCCAGCAGCCGCGACAGGGGCATTGCGGATACGCAGTATTTT
CASSRDRGIADTQYF
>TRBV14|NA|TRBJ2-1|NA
TGTGCCAGCAGCCAAGTTCCGACTGAGCAGTTCTTC
CASSQVPTEQFF
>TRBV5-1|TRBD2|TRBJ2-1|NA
TGCGCCAGCAGCTCCACTAGCGTCTCCTACAATGAGCAGTTCTTC
CASSSTSVSYNEQFF
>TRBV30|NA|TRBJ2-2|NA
TGTGCCTGGAGTCTACCCGGGGAGCTGTTTTTT
CAWSLPGELFF
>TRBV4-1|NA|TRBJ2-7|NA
TGCGCCAGCAGCCCCTCAGACCCCTACGAGCAGTACTTC
CASSPSDPYEQYF
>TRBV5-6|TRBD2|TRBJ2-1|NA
TGTGCCAGCAGCGTCCCGGGAGGCGATGAGCAGTTCTTC
CASSVPGGDEQFF
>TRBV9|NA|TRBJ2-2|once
TGTGCCAGCAGCCTAACGGGCGGGGCCACCGGGGAGCTGTTTTTT
CASSLTGGATGELFF
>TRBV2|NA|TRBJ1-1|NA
TGTGCCAGCAGTGAAGACGACACTGAAGCTTTCTTT
CASSEDDTEAFF
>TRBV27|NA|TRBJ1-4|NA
TGTGCCAGCGGGGCGCGGGCTGAAAAACTGTTTTTT
CASGARAEKLFF
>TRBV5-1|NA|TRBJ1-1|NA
TGCGCCAGCAGCCCAGGGACCGGCGGGGGCACTGAAGCTTTCTTT
CASSPGTGGGTEAFF
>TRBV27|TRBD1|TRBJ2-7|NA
TGTGCCAGCAGCCGTGACAGGGGGTCCTACGAGCAGTACTTC
CASSRDRGSYEQYF
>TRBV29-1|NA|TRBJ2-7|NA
TGCAGCGTTGACAACTCCTACGAGCAGTACTTC
CSVDNSYEQYF
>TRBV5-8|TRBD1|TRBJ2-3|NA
TGTGCCAGCAGCGCGGGACAGGGGAGCACAGATACGCAGTATTTT
CASSAGQGSTDTQYF
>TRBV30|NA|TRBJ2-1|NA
TGTGCCTGGACAGGCAGCTCCTACAATGAGCAGTTCTTC
CAWTGSSYNEQFF
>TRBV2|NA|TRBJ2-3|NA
TGTGCCAGCAGCGTAAAGGCAGATACGCAGTATTTT
CASSVKADTQYF
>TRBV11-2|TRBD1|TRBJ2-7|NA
TGTGCCAGCAGCTCCCGAGGGGACAGCAGCTCCTACGAGCAGTACTTC
CASSSRGDSSSYEQYF
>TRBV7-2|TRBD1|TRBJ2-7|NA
TGTGCCAGCAGCGTCCGGACAGGGCCTTCCTACGAGCAGTACTTC
CASSVRTGPSYEQYF
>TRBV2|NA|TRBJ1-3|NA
TGTGCCAGCAGGGGCTCCGTCTCTGGAAACACCATATATTTT
CASRGSVSGNTIYF
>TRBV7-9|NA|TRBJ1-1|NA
TGTGCCAGCAGCTTAGGACAGTACACTGAAGCTTTCTTT
CASSLGQYTEAFF
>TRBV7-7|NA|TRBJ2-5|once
TGTGCTAGCAGCTCTCAGCTGGGTTTGGAGACCCAGTACTTC
CASSSQLGLETQYF
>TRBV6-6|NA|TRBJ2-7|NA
TGTGCCAGCAGTTACCAAGCTCTTACCTACGAGCAGTACTTC
CASSYQALTYEQYF
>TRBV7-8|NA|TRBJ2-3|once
TGTGCCAGCAGCTTCGGGGGAGATACGCAGTATTTT
CASSFGGDTQYF
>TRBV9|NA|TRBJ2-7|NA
TGTGCCAGCAGCCTTAGGGGCTCCGAACGGCTCGACGAGCAGTACTTC
CASSLRGSERLDEQYF
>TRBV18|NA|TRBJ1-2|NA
TGTGCCAGCTCACCAGGGTCCTCCGTAGGCTATGGCTACACCTTC
CASSPGSSVGYGYTF
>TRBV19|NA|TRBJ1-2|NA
TGTGCCAGTAGTTTCGGACAGATCTATGGCTACACCTTC
CASSFGQIYGYTF